The 20 T cell receptor beta chains presented below share a single source sample, sequenced in a study of response to subunit inactivated influenza vaccine. Via MiXCR, TCRdb re-called the RT-PCR reads, giving one row per CDR3 protein. The table records more than 450,000 distinct CDR3 sequences, about 10% of them present only once. These data were likewise used in another study, on T cells expressing NK-cell markers. That paper adds: TCR beta cDNA was generated via 5'RACE template switching incorporating UMIs.

The sequenced sample was PBMCs from blood, obtained on the day of vaccination. Receptors were obtained from a middle-aged man who received an inactivated influenza vaccine.

Ten or more counts support this clonotype. The V and J genes are TRBV5-1 and TRBJ2-7, with D hard to call. CDR1 is SGHRS and CDR2 is YFSETQ in the germline V gene. The V end lost 0 bases, the J end lost 0 bases, and 13 bases lay between the germline ends. This CDR3 is 16 amino acids long. The CDR3 reads CASSLGIVGLSYEQYF. DNA for the CDR3: TGCGCCAGCAGCTTGGGAATCGTCGGCCTCTCCTACGAGCAGTACTTC. Combining the CDR3 with reference TRBV5-1 and TRBJ2-7 gives the whole variable domain KAGVTQTPRYLIKTRGQQVTLSCSPISGHRSVSWYQQTPGQGLQFLFEYFSETQRNKGNFPGRFSGRQFSNSRSEMNVSTLELGDSALYLCASSLGIVGLSYEQYFGPGTRLTVT.

Ten or more counts support this clonotype. The gene calls are TRBV20-1 and TRBJ2-1; 9 bases map to TRBD2. The germline gives CDR1 DFQATT, CDR2 SNEGSKA (reference sequence). V gave up 3 bases and J gave up 8 bases; unmatched junction bases: 8. The CDR3 is 14 amino acids. The CDR3 protein is CSASWLAGRHEQFF. CDR3 in DNA: TGCAGTGCTAGCTGGCTAGCGGGGAGACATGAGCAGTTCTTC.

Only a few counts were recorded for this clonotype. The V gene is TRBV21-1, the J gene TRBJ2-7; the table's D call of TRBD1 was not tested on the DNA. TRBV21-1 is labeled a pseudogene. The CDR3 runs 17 residues. The CDR3 is CASSFGGQNTISYEQYF. The DNA for the CDR3 is TGTGCCAGCAGCTTCGGGGGACAGAATACTATAAGCTACGAGCAGTACTTC.

This clonotype was counted a few times. The chain uses TRBV6-5 and TRBJ1-2; D call uncertain. This CDR3 region has 13 residues. V was clipped by 3 bases and J by 5 bases, with 10 bases between them. The V gene's germline CDR1 is MNHEY and CDR2 SVGAGI. CDR3 nucleotides: TGTGCCAGCAGTTATAGAGGCCAGTATGGCTACACCTTC. Its protein is CASSYRGQYGYTF.

This clonotype was seen a few times. The chain is built from TRBV6-2 or TRBV6-3 and TRBJ2-6; D is unclear. Germline CDR1 is MNHEY and CDR2 is SVGEGT. Trimming cost V 7 bases and J 0 bases, with 22 bases left between them. This CDR3 spans 19 amino acids. The chain's CDR3 is CASIFDPGSVSSGANVLTF. The CDR3, as DNA: TGTGCCAGCATCTTCGATCCCGGCAGTGTTAGCTCTGGGGCCAACGTCCTGACTTTC.

The chain links TRBV12-3 or TRBV12-4 to TRBJ2-5; D ambiguous. CDR3 size: 13 residues. Trimming took 3 bases from V and 5 from J, leaving 10 bases between them. The CDR3, as DNA: TGTGCCAGCAGTTTTCTAGAAGTGGAGACCCAGTACTTC. Translating it yields CASSFLEVETQYF.

In its sample, this clonotype was seen a few times. This chain uses TRBV19 with TRBJ2-7, with D perhaps matching TRBD1 (6 bases). Deletions cut 6 bases from V and 1 base from J, with 16 bases between. CDR1 is LNHDA, CDR2 SQIVND, per germline (reference sequence). The CDR3 length is 15 residues. In nucleotides, the CDR3 is TGTGCCAGTAGATCCAATTCAGGGGCATCCTACGAGCAGTACTTC. It specifies CASRSNSGASYEQYF.

This clonotype was found many times. CDR3 in DNA: TGCGCCAGCAGCCCCTTGACCCGACAGGGATCTTGGAATTCACCCCTCCACTTT. Translating gives CASSPLTRQGSWNSPLHF. V gene TRBV4-1 combines with J gene TRBJ1-6; the match to TRBD1 covers 7 bases. Germline values: CDR1 MGHRA, CDR2 YSYEKL. This CDR3 has 18 residues. The V segment lost 4 bases and the J segment 7 bases; nucleotides outside the gene matches: 16.

There are a few counts of this clonotype. The gene calls are TRBV4-3 and TRBJ2-1; the D gene could be TRBD1 or TRBD2 (5 bases each). The germline V gene has CDR1 LGHNA and CDR2 YSLEER. The CDR3 has 19 amino acids. V was clipped by 0 bases and J by 0 bases, with 18 bases between them. As DNA, the CDR3 is TGCGCCAGCAGCCAAGATTTTTGGAGTCCAGGGAGCTCCTACAATGAGCAGTTCTTC. Translation: CASSQDFWSPGSSYNEQFF.

This clonotype appeared many times. V and J are TRBV5-5 and TRBJ2-5, with 8 bases matching TRBD1. J was trimmed by 6 bases and V by 3 bases; bases with no gene match: 10. This CDR3 region has 15 residues. Germline V CDR1 and CDR2: SGHKS, YYEKEE (reference sequence). CDR3 protein: CASSSFATGGKTQYF. The CDR3 DNA sequence: TGTGCCAGCAGCTCGTTCGCCACAGGGGGAAAGACCCAGTACTTC. Supplemented by reference TRBV5-5 and TRBJ2-5, the full variable domain reads DAGVTQSPTHLIKTRGQQVTLRCSPISGHKSVSWYQQVLGQGPQFIFQYYEKEERGRGNFPDRFSARQFPNYSSELNVNALLLGDSALYLCASSSFATGGKTQYFGPGTRLLVL.

Many counts were recorded for this clonotype. The chain carries TRBV11-2 and TRBJ2-1; no reliable D call. This CDR3 has 15 residues. The germline V gene has CDR1 SGHAT and CDR2 FQNNGV. Trimming took off 1 base at V and 16 bases at J, with 23 bases between the two ends. CDR3 coding DNA: TGTGCCAGCAGCTTAGTACAGTCCGGGCCCTATCCCGTCTTCTTC. It yields the protein CASSLVQSGPYPVFF.

There are a few counts of this clonotype. The chain is built from TRBV28 and TRBJ2-1; 9 bases line up with TRBD1. This CDR3 has 14 residues. The J segment lost 8 bases and the V segment lost 3 bases, leaving 5 bases of the junction unmatched. Per germline, CDR1 MDHEN and CDR2 SYDVKM. The CDR3 DNA sequence: TGTGCCAGCAGTTTTTTGGGACAGGGATATGAGCAGTTCTTC. Its protein is CASSFLGQGYEQFF.

The table lists this clonotype with a few counts. The junction differs from germline at one of its ends, possibly a read error. The genes are TRBV11-1 and TRBJ2-2; 12 bases are a match to TRBD2. Germline V gene sequence: CDR1 SGHAT, CDR2 FQDESV (reference sequence). CDR3 length equals 15 residues. CDR3 protein: CASSLAGGPAGELFF. CDR3 in DNA: TGTGCCAGCAGCCTAGCGGGGGGGCCTGCCGGGGAGCTGTTTTTT.

This clonotype was counted ten times or more. This rearrangement joins TRBV12-3 or TRBV12-4 to TRBJ2-7; TRBD1 or TRBD2 may be the D gene (6 bases each). Deletions cut 8 bases from V and 5 bases from J, with 19 bases between. The CDR3 runs 14 residues. CDR3 residues: CASGSRGGRDEQYF. The CDR3, as DNA: TGTGCCAGCGGCAGCCGAGGGGGGAGAGACGAGCAGTACTTC.

The rearrangement joins TRBV12-3 or TRBV12-4 to TRBJ2-1, with D uncertain. V was shortened by 3 bases and J by 0 bases, with 9 bases between the two germline ends. This CDR3 contains 15 residues. DNA for the CDR3: TGTGCCAGCAGTTTGGGGTTCAGCTCCTACAATGAGCAGTTCTTC. Its protein product is CASSLGFSSYNEQFF.

The chain uses TRBV2 and TRBJ2-3; 12 bases are shared with TRBD2. This CDR3 spans 19 amino acids. Trimming cost V 8 bases and J 4 bases; bases outside gene matches: 19. Germline V lookup: CDR1 SNHLY, CDR2 FYNNEI. The CDR3 DNA sequence: TGTGCCAGCTCATCTGGACTAGCGGGATTCTGGGTAGGGGCAGATACGCAGTATTTT. This codes for CASSSGLAGFWVGADTQYF.

This clonotype was picked up a small number of times. The chain couples TRBV5-1 to TRBJ2-3; D is uncertain. V was trimmed by 1 base and J by 4 bases, leaving 7 bases between them. Germline V CDR1 and CDR2: SGHRS, YFSETQ. The CDR3 consists of 13 residues. CDR3 sequence: CASSLITADTQYF. The CDR3 DNA sequence: TGCGCCAGCAGCTTGATAACAGCAGATACGCAGTATTTT. The full variable domain, completed using reference TRBV5-1 and TRBJ2-3, is KAGVTQTPRYLIKTRGQQVTLSCSPISGHRSVSWYQQTPGQGLQFLFEYFSETQRNKGNFPGRFSGRQFSNSRSEMNVSTLELGDSALYLCASSLITADTQYFGPGTRLTVL.

The chain couples TRBV7-7 to TRBJ2-2; 7 bases are a match to TRBD1. Germline lookup yields CDR1 SSHAT and CDR2 FNYEAQ (reference sequence). The CDR3 sequence is 16 residues long. The V segment lost 4 bases and the J segment 2 bases; nucleotides outside the gene matches: 7. The CDR3 sequence: CASSSDRPLNTGELFF. The CDR3 nucleotides read TGTGCCAGCAGCTCGGACAGGCCCCTTAACACCGGGGAGCTGTTTTTT.

This chain joins TRBV5-1 and TRBJ1-1, with D possibly matching TRBD1 (6 bases). The CDR3 loop spans 15 amino acids. Germline V gene data show CDR1 as SGHRS and CDR2 as YFSETQ. The V and J ends lost 3 bases and 4 bases respectively, with 16 bases between them. CDR3 residues: CASSSTGTDGTEAFF. The CDR3, as DNA: TGCGCCAGCAGCTCAACAGGGACTGATGGCACTGAAGCTTTCTTT.

The chain recombines TRBV28 with TRBJ1-5; 8 nucleotides align to TRBD1. This CDR3 contains 14 residues. V was clipped by 5 bases and J by 3 bases; unmatched bases: 3. The germline gives CDR1 MDHEN, CDR2 SYDVKM. The DNA of the CDR3 is TGTGCCAGCAGTCGGGACAGGTTCAATCAGCCCCAGCATTTT. Protein sequence: CASSRDRFNQPQHF.